This TCR beta chain is from a study of T cells in Graves' hyperthyroidism and ophthalmopathy (dated by TCRdb to about 2019). About the investigation overall: To identify distinguishing TCR V-J signatures, a discovery cohort of 90 to 100 patients was used, comprising 40 to 45 with Graves' ophthalmopathy and some 57 with stable Graves' hyperthyroidism. Whether ophthalmopathy could be predicted prospectively was tested in an independent validation cohort made up of about 18 hyperthyroidism patients plus 17 patients who later progressed to ophthalmopathy. For training and testing, the roughly 100 patients in the discovery cohort were randomly divided in a 7:3 ratio. Thyroid tissue and blood T-cell repertoires from roughly six Graves' hyperthyroidism patients were also compared in the study. After blood sampling, hyperthyroidism patients were treated with methimazole at a starting dose of 30 mg daily, and ophthalmopathy patients were treated with high-dose intravenous methylprednisolone. The paper reports TCR Vbeta CDR3 sequencing of approximately 130 peripheral blood samples: some 44 ophthalmopathy, fewer than 85 hyperthyroidism and around 17 progressor patients. The paper's findings and limits, for the study overall: A model built on a 13 V-J signature distinguished ophthalmopathy from stable hyperthyroidism, reaching roughly 88% sensitivity and approximately 81% specificity in cross-validation and 80%/75% in testing. In validation, progression to ophthalmopathy was predicted by the model with 70.59% sensitivity and approximately 78% specificity, a median of about 6 months before onset. Most expanded thyroid clonotypes (frequency above 0.001) were also found in blood, which suggests that blood repertoires may mirror thyroid immune responses. No statistical method was used to set the sample size in advance, and investigators knew the group allocation.

Of note for this clonotype: There is no known antigen for this receptor. Nothing much larger sits one base from this clone, and base qualities are not available.

Unmatched junction bases come to 2, with V trimmed by 3 bases and J by 1 base. In the germline V gene (reference sequence), CDR1 corresponds to DFQATT and CDR2 to SNEGSKA. Including the terminal cysteine and phenylalanine, the CDR3 comprises 13 residues. Just CDR3 DNA is preserved here, 39 bases in frame from base 1. Exclusion was applied to patients with uncontrolled infections, other autoimmune diseases, pregnancy or lactation. Clinical symptoms, serum thyroxine and TRAb, thyroid ultrasound, and orbital computed tomography formed the basis for the diagnoses. Total RNA was extracted with Trizol reagent, and quality was checked on an Agilent 2100 Bioanalyzer. The TCR beta CDR3 regions were amplified from RNA transcripts. A first-round RT-PCR of the TCR CDR3 used the HTBI primer set with the Qiagen OneStep RT-PCR kit. Libraries were constructed in a second round of multiplex PCR, after which size selection and purification were carried out. Libraries were sequenced paired-end with 100 bp reads on an Illumina HiSeq2000. As for the authors' bioinformatics: SOAPnuke was used to process the raw data, with reads discarded if the reads contained adapters or uncalled bases, had a mean Phred below 15, or lacked an exact constant-primer or identifier match. High-quality paired reads were merged with COPE v1.2.5, and unique nucleotide sequences were defined as clonotypes. MiTCR v1.1 was used to align the clonotypes against IMGT TRBV, TRBD and TRBJ reference segments. Analysis was restricted to V-J combinations with a frequency above 0.0001, which covered 98% to 99.2% of repertoires. A TCS score was defined as the ratio of F50 (clonal expansion) to E x V (chaos), with BLOSUM62-based TCRdist applied between CDR3 peptides within each V-J. Welch's t-statistics and random forest reduced some 510 V-J features to about 13, which were used in a naive Bayes classifier (R e1071). The Morisita-Horn index was used to measure how similar the thyroid and blood repertoires were. TCRdb ran its own pipeline on the public reads, namely fastp trimming at Q25 and MiXCR clone calling, and kept in-frame beta chains. Under each unique CDR3 protein, matching rows form one entry showing the most common genes and DNA. It is TCRdb's table, rather than the study itself, that gives the V and J calls and clone size. In this sample the table shows more than 550,000 distinct CDR3 sequences, over 40% of which occur a single time. The ten largest clones represent under 8.5% of the sample.

Sequencing was carried out using peripheral blood or thyroid tissue (not recorded which). The V gene is TRBV20-1 and the J gene is TRBJ1-1, with TRBD1 identical over 7 junction bases. The TCR was taken from an adult man with Graves' disease, either hyperthyroidism or ophthalmopathy (not recorded which). CDR3 reads: CSARKGANTEAFF. DNA sequence: TGCAGTGCTAGGAAGGGGGCGAACACTGAAGCTTTCTTT.